This T cell receptor beta chain was found in a study of control samples from healthy donors and cancer patients. Produced via immunoSEQ multiplex PCR; TCRdb's table is partial and in-frame only. The sample holds around 70,000 clones; approximately 87% are singletons and the top ten take under 3%. Trimming removed 2 bases from V and 0 bases from J; junction bases left unmatched: 4. The CDR3 loop spans 17 amino acids. CDR1 and CDR2 from the germline V gene are SGHVS and FNYEAQ. The origin of this receptor is a woman aged 45-60 years with head and neck cancer. Sequencing input: PBMCs. The genes are TRBV7-6 and TRBJ2-6; the match to TRBD1 covers 7 bases. CDR3 DNA: TGTGCCAGCAGCTTAAACAGGGGTGGCTCTGGGGCCAACGTCCTGACTTTC. It codes for CASSLNRGGSGANVLTF.